This TCR beta chain originates from a study of human T cells and chemical hapten exposure. Overall study results and limits: No alteration of TCRs above 1 in 1000 frequency was seen with DPC sensitization.

A remark on this clonotype: Its antigen is unknown.

Trimming removed 6 bases at V and 6 bases at J, with 9 bases between. CDR3 length equals 11 residues. Time point: patch test 1, 2 weeks after DPC sensitization. Described treatment: therapeutic diphenylcyclopropenone sensitization with weekly scalp DPC. Blood draws preceded each patch test application. TCRdb reprocessed the RACE reads via MiXCR and lists one record per CDR3 protein. The sample has tens of thousands of distinct CDR3 sequences, about 10% seen once; the top ten hold under 4%. Sequencing was performed on whole blood, taken in connection with sensitization to the hapten diphenylcyclopropenone (DPC). The sequence came from a woman aged 55 to 70 with alopecia areata. Some clones in this sample may be carry-over from other donors' samples. The chain couples TRBV12-3 or TRBV12-4 to TRBJ2-7; D is uncertain. The CDR3 reads CASSPEVEQYF. CDR3 sequence (DNA): TGTGCCAGCAGCCCAGAGGTCGAGCAGTACTTC.